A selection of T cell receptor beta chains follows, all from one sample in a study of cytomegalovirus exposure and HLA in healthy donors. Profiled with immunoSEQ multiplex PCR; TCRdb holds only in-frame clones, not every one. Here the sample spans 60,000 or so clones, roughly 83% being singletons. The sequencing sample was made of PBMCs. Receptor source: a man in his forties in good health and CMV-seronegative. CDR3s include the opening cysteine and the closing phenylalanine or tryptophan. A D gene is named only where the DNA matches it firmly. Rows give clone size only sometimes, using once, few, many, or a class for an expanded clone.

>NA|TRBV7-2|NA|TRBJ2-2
TGTGCCAGCAGCCTCGGGGGTACGAACACCGGGGAGCTGTTTTTT
CASSLGGTNTGELFF
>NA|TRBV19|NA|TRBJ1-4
TGTGCCAGTATCGGGCGGGATGAAAAACTGTTTTTT
CASIGRDEKLFF
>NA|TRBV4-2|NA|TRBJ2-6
TGTGCCAGCAGCCAAGATGGACCAGGGGCTGGCGGGGCCAACGTCCTGACTTTC
CASSQDGPGAGGANVLTF
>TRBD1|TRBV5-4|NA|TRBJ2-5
TGTGCCAGCAGTCCACGACAGGGGGCGCATCAAGAGACCCAGTACTTC
CASSPRQGAHQETQYF
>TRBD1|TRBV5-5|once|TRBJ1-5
TGTGCCAGCAGCGGGACAGGGGTCACCAATCAGCCCCAGCATTTT
CASSGTGVTNQPQHF
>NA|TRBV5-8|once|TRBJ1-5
TGTGCCAGCAGCTTGAGTCCGCCGGCCCAGCATTTT
CASSLSPPAQHF
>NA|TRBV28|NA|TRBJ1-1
TGTGCCAGCAGGCGCCCGGGAAAGAACACTGAAGCTTTCTTT
CASRRPGKNTEAFF
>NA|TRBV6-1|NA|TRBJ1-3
TGTACCAGCAGTGATGTCAGGCAAAGCTCTGGAAACACCATATATTTT
CTSSDVRQSSGNTIYF
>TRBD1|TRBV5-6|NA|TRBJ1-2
TGTGCCAGCAGCTTGGTAGACAGGGGAGGTGGCTACACCTTC
CASSLVDRGGGYTF
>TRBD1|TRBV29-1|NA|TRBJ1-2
TGCAGCGTTGAAGATCGTCGGGACAGAGCTAACTATGGCTACACCTTC
CSVEDRRDRANYGYTF
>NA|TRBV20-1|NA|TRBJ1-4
TGCAGTGCTAGAAACCGGGATATGATGTTTTTT
CSARNRDMMFF
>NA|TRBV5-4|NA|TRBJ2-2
TGTGCCAGCAGCCAACTTCGCACCGGGGAGCTGTTTTTT
CASSQLRTGELFF
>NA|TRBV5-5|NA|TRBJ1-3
TGTGCCAGCAGCTTACAGGGTACTGGAAACACCATATATTTT
CASSLQGTGNTIYF
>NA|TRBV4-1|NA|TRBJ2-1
TGCGCCAGCAGCCCAACGTCAGGGCCCAGCAATGAGCAGTTCTTC
CASSPTSGPSNEQFF
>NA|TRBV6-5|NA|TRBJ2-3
TGTGCCAGCAGTTACAGGGGTCAGAGTCCGCAGTATTTT
CASSYRGQSPQYF
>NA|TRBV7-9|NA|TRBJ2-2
TGTGCCAGCACTGATAGTGCAGGGGCGAGCTTTGGGGAGCTGTTTTTT
CASTDSAGASFGELFF